This TCR beta chain stems from a study of T-cell reconstitution after alpha-beta-depleted transplantation in children. The CDR3 spans 16 residues. Germline CDR1 is SGHVS and CDR2 is FNYEAQ. Trimming took off 3 bases at V and 3 bases at J, with 16 bases between the two ends. Preparation of the TCRbeta library was carried out with unique molecular identifiers. TCRdb fed the PCR reads into MiXCR, producing one record per CDR3 protein. The data contain approximately 88,000 distinct CDR3 sequences, more than 10% of them singletons. The rearrangement uses TRBV7-6 and TRBJ2-3; D is possibly TRBD2 (5 bases). This TCR was recovered from a human donor who donated a stem cell graft to a child with inherited bone marrow failure. Sequencing was performed on PBMCs from the stem cell graft donor, taken from the stem cell graft. CDR3 nucleotide sequence: TGTGCCAGCAGCTTGAATCGTGGGAGCTCTACAGATACGCAGTATTTT. Translated, it gives CASSLNRGSSTDTQYF.